These 22 T cell receptor beta chains were all obtained from the same sample, sequenced in a study of blood T cell repertoires in COVID-19. TCRdb keeps only in-frame clones here, not all; method: immunoSEQ multiplex PCR. The table has some 270,000 clones, over 70% seen once. Input material: PBMCs or T cells enriched from blood (not recorded which). The origin of the receptors is a woman aged 35 to 49 who had been exposed to COVID-19.

The genes are TRBV28 and TRBJ2-7; D is undetermined. Trimming pared 1 base from V and 4 bases from J, leaving 5 bases between. Germline V gene data show CDR1 as MDHEN and CDR2 as SYDVKM. The CDR3 totals 12 residues. As DNA, the CDR3 is TGTGCCAGCAGTTTATTGTCGTACGAGCAGTACTTC. This translates into CASSLLSYEQYF.

This rearrangement joins TRBV19 to TRBJ2-1; 8 bases agree with TRBD2. The germline CDR1 and CDR2 sequences are LNHDA and SQIVND (reference sequence). V lost 6 bases, J lost 2 bases, and 9 bases stayed unmatched. CDR3 length: 16 amino acids. For the CDR3, the DNA is TGTGCCAGTAGCGGGTATAGCGGGGCCACCTACAATGAGCAGTTCTTC. This encodes CASSGYSGATYNEQFF.

The rearrangement joins TRBV28 to TRBJ1-5, with D possibly TRBD1 on 5 matching bases. Germline values: CDR1 MDHEN, CDR2 SYDVKM. The CDR3 consists of 13 residues. V shed 6 bases and J shed 3 bases, with 9 bases lying between them. The chain's CDR3 is CASRQVNNQPQHF. In DNA form, the CDR3 reads TGTGCCAGCAGACAGGTAAACAATCAGCCCCAGCATTTT.

The chain carries TRBV23-1 and TRBJ1-5, with D maybe TRBD1 (5 bases). TRBV23-1 is placed among ORFs of uncertain function. This CDR3 region has 14 residues. V was pared by 10 bases and J by 3 bases, with 16 bases between. The CDR3 sequence: CAIVERQFNQPQHF. CDR3 DNA: TGCGCCATCGTTGAGAGACAGTTCAATCAGCCCCAGCATTTT.

V and J are TRBV7-9 and TRBJ1-2; D is perhaps TRBD1 (5 bases). Germline V lookup: CDR1 SEHNR, CDR2 FQNEAQ (reference sequence). The V gene lost 3 bases and the J gene lost 4 bases, with 12 bases spanning the gap. This CDR3 is built from 14 residues. The CDR3 loop reads CASSLNDRLYGYTF. CDR3 sequence (DNA): TGTGCCAGCAGCTTGAATGACAGACTCTATGGCTACACCTTC. The full variable domain, rest sourced from reference TRBV7-9 and TRBJ1-2, is DTGVSQNPRHKITKRGQNVTFRCDPISEHNRLYWYRQTLGQGPEFLTYFQNEAQLEKSRLLSDRFSAERPKGSFSTLEIQRTEQGDSAMYLCASSLNDRLYGYTFGSGTRLTVV.

The chain links TRBV7-2 to TRBJ2-3, with a tentative D call TRBD2 (7 bases). V lost 5 bases and J lost 0, with 15 bases in between. Germline-derived CDR1 and CDR2 are SGHTA and FQGNSA. The CDR3 is 16 residues long. The CDR3 nucleotides read TGTGCCAGCAGCCAGGACGGGGGGCCTAGCACAGATACGCAGTATTTT. Protein: CASSQDGGPSTDTQYF.

As DNA, the CDR3 is TGCAGCTCTGTCGGGGGCACAGATACGCAGTATTTT. Translating it yields CSSVGGTDTQYF. This sequence joins TRBV29-1 and TRBJ2-3; TRBD2 is a possible D gene (5 bases). Germline lookup yields CDR1 SQVTM and CDR2 ANQGSEA. V lost 8 bases, J lost 1 base, and 10 bases lay in between. CDR3 length: 12 amino acids.

V gene TRBV7-9 combines with J gene TRBJ2-1; perhaps TRBD1 as D (6 bases). The CDR3 is 15 residues long. Per germline, CDR1 SEHNR and CDR2 FQNEAQ (reference sequence). V lost 2 bases and J 9 bases, leaving 17 bases between the germline ends. CDR3 nucleotide sequence: TGTGCCAGCAGCTTATTAGGACAGATAGGTATTGAGCAGTTCTTC. As protein: CASSLLGQIGIEQFF. Full variable domain (remainder filled in from reference TRBV7-9 and TRBJ2-1): DTGVSQNPRHKITKRGQNVTFRCDPISEHNRLYWYRQTLGQGPEFLTYFQNEAQLEKSRLLSDRFSAERPKGSFSTLEIQRTEQGDSAMYLCASSLLGQIGIEQFFGPGTRLTVL.

The sample holds one count of this clone. The chain is built from TRBV6-5 and TRBJ1-5; no clear D gene. Germline-derived CDR1 and CDR2 are MNHEY and SVGAGI. V lost 1 base to trimming and J lost 4 bases, with 5 bases between them. The CDR3 extends over 13 amino acids. The CDR3 DNA follows: TGTGCCAGCAGTTACTGGCAGAATCAGCCCCAGCATTTT. Protein product: CASSYWQNQPQHF.

The chain recombines TRBV30 with TRBJ1-2, with D possibly matching TRBD1 (6 bases). V lost 4 bases and J 3 bases, leaving 9 bases between the germline ends. CDR3 size: 12 residues. Germline lookup yields CDR1 GTSNPN and CDR2 SVGIG (reference sequence). The CDR3 DNA is TGTGCCTGGACAGGGGTCCACTATGGCTACACCTTC. Its protein is CAWTGVHYGYTF.

This CDR3 reads CASSLTVLTEAFF. DNA for the CDR3: TGTGCCAGCAGCCTGACAGTTTTGACTGAAGCTTTCTTT. The rearrangement joins TRBV2 to TRBJ1-1; weak D call: TRBD1 (5 bases). The CDR3 runs to 13 residues. Germline V gene lookup returns CDR1 SNHLY and CDR2 FYNNEI. Between the trimmed V and J ends, which lost 6 bases and 5 bases, there was a span of 13 bases.

The chain has TRBV4-1 and TRBJ2-7; the match to TRBD1 covers 7 bases. V lost 3 bases and J lost 4; bases outside the gene matches: 9. The germline V gene encodes CDR1 MGHRA and CDR2 YSYEKL. CDR3 length: 15 amino acids. CDR3 DNA: TGCGCCAGCAGCCACCTGACAGGGATAGTATACGAGCAGTACTTC. Encoded protein: CASSHLTGIVYEQYF.

The chain has TRBV7-9 and TRBJ1-1, with D maybe TRBD1 (5 bases). V was pared by 0 bases and J by 0 bases, with 20 bases between. Germline V gene data show CDR1 as SEHNR and CDR2 as FQNEAQ (reference sequence). The CDR3 extends over 19 amino acids. The CDR3 DNA sequence: TGTGCCAGCAGCTTAGCGCTTTTACAGGTCAAGGGGTTGAACACTGAAGCTTTCTTT. Translating gives CASSLALLQVKGLNTEAFF.

Points on this clone: Other DNA sequences within the sample encode an identical CDR3. The chain combines TRBV30 with TRBJ1-1, with TRBD1 matching over 9 bases. The germline V gene has CDR1 GTSNPN and CDR2 SVGIG (reference sequence). CDR3 size: 13 residues. V trimming: 5 bases; J trimming: 4 bases; junction bases outside the gene matches: 5. The CDR3 DNA sequence: TGTGCCTGGGGCCTGACAGGGGGCACTGAAGCTTTCTTT. The encoded protein is CAWGLTGGTEAFF.

In nucleotides, the CDR3 is TGTGCCAGCAGCTTCACCTCGGGGGGAGGAGAGCAGTACGTC. This gives the protein CASSFTSGGGEQYV. This sequence joins TRBV7-9 and TRBJ2-7; 7 nucleotides agree with TRBD2. The CDR3 consists of 14 residues. With V trimmed by 3 bases and J by 7 bases, 9 bases remained unmatched. Germline assignment: CDR1 SEHNR and CDR2 FQNEAQ (reference sequence).

Note on this clone: At one end, the junction sequence differs from germline, possibly due to a read error. This chain connects TRBV5-1 to TRBJ2-1; maybe TRBD2 (6 bases). Germline CDR1 reads SGHRS; CDR2 reads YFSETQ. The CDR3 spans 16 residues. CDR3 sequence: CASSWTAGSSYNEQFF. The DNA for the CDR3 is TGTGCCAGCAGCTGGACGGCGGGGAGCTCCTACAATGAGCAGTTCTTC.

This chain joins TRBV18 and TRBJ1-1; 8 bases match TRBD1. Germline V gene lookup returns CDR1 KGHSH and CDR2 LQKENI. The CDR3 covers 13 residues. With V trimmed by 5 bases and J by 4 bases, 3 bases remained unmatched. Here the CDR3 reads CASSGQGGTEAFF. The CDR3 nucleotides are TGTGCCAGCTCAGGACAGGGTGGCACTGAAGCTTTCTTT.

The rearrangement links TRBV5-5 to TRBJ1-5, with D unresolved. This CDR3 is 12 amino acids long. The germline CDR1 and CDR2 sequences are SGHKS and YYEKEE (reference sequence). Trimming removed 0 bases from V and 5 bases from J, with 3 bases in between. CDR3 sequence: CASSLGDQPQHF. The CDR3 DNA sequence: TGTGCCAGCAGCTTGGGAGATCAGCCCCAGCATTTT.

The chain couples TRBV28 to TRBJ2-1; 12 positions match TRBD2. CDR1 is MDHEN and CDR2 is SYDVKM in the germline V gene. The junction had 4 bases not matched to a gene; V was cut back by 2 bases and J by 8 bases. CDR3 size: 15 residues. CDR3 in DNA: TGTGCCAGCAGTTTACCTAGCGGGGGGGTATATGAGCAGTTCTTC. As protein: CASSLPSGGVYEQFF.

J is TRBJ1-1 and V is TRBV5-4; D not resolved. This CDR3 is 13 amino acids long. Looked up from germline, CDR1 is SGHNT and CDR2 is YYREEE (reference sequence). The V gene lost 4 bases and the J gene lost 6 bases, with 13 bases spanning the gap. This CDR3 reads CASSPPGVPEAFF. DNA of the CDR3: TGTGCCAGCAGCCCCCCCGGGGTCCCTGAAGCTTTCTTT.

This clone was seen more than once but under ten times. This sequence joins TRBV7-9 and TRBJ2-7; TRBD1 matches 7 bases. Germline CDR1 is SEHNR and CDR2 is FQNEAQ (reference sequence). Unmatched junction bases numbered 4, after V lost 5 bases and J lost 3 bases. CDR3 length: 13 residues. The DNA for the CDR3 is TGTGCCAGCAGCCGGGGACAGATCTACGAGCAGTACTTC. This translates into CASSRGQIYEQYF.

The rearrangement links TRBV28 to TRBJ2-7, with D possibly matching TRBD2 (7 bases). Germline-derived CDR1 and CDR2 are MDHEN and SYDVKM. V gave up 8 bases and J gave up 5 bases, with 22 bases separating them. The CDR3 has 15 residues. In DNA form, the CDR3 reads TGTGCCAGCCGGCCAGGCGGGACGGGGGGCAACGAGCAGTACTTC. It specifies CASRPGGTGGNEQYF.